These 17 T cell receptor beta chains came from one sample sequenced in a study of T cell responses to AZD1222 COVID-19 vaccine. Here immunoSEQ multiplex PCR was the method, and the copy in TCRdb shows in-frame clones only, minus some. The data hold 65,000 to 70,000 clones, with around 83% observed a single time. The source was peripheral blood, collected on day 0 of AZD1222 vaccination. The receptors stem from an adult in good health.

The chain joins TRBV18 to TRBJ2-7; D unresolved. This CDR3 spans 17 amino acids. From germline, CDR1 is KGHSH and CDR2 LQKENI. Trimming took 3 bases from V and 4 from J, leaving 22 bases between them. The DNA of the CDR3 is TGTGCCAGCTCACCCGACCTCTTTCAGGCCACGCCTTACGAGCAGTACTTC. Translating gives CASSPDLFQATPYEQYF.

CDR3: CAWSVTSPLHF. In nucleotides, the CDR3 is TGTGCCTGGAGTGTCACTTCACCCCTCCACTTT. The V call is TRBV30, the J call TRBJ1-6; no clear D. Germline lookup yields CDR1 GTSNPN and CDR2 SVGIG (reference sequence). The CDR3 sequence is 11 residues long. V was pared by 0 bases and J by 9 bases, with 3 bases between. The full variable domain, completed using reference TRBV30 and TRBJ1-6, is SQTIHQWPATLVQPVGSPLSLECTVEGTSNPNLYWYRQAAGRGLQLLFYSVGIGQISSEVPQNLSASRPQDRQFILSSKKLLLSDSGFYLCAWSVTSPLHFGNGTRLTVT.

The V and J genes are TRBV6-5 and TRBJ2-7; 9 bases line up with TRBD1. The CDR3 consists of 12 residues. V dropped 6 bases and J dropped 3; count of bases not matched to a gene: 0. Germline CDR1 and CDR2: MNHEY and SVGAGI. This CDR3 is CASRTGGYEQYF. The CDR3 coding sequence is TGTGCCAGCAGGACAGGGGGCTACGAGCAGTACTTC.

The chain employs TRBV5-1 and TRBJ1-2; 8 bases match TRBD1. CDR1 SGHRS and CDR2 YFSETQ come from the germline V gene. The CDR3 consists of 13 residues. After removal of 0 bases from V and 6 bases from J, the junction contained 1 base not matched to a gene. CDR3: CASSLGTGNGYTF. In DNA, the CDR3 is TGCGCCAGCAGCTTGGGGACAGGGAATGGCTACACCTTC.

The chain is built from TRBV7-9 and TRBJ2-1, with TRBD2 matching 10 bases. Germline CDR1 reads SEHNR; CDR2 reads FQNEAQ (reference sequence). Trimming cost V 10 bases and J 8 bases; bases outside gene matches: 8. This CDR3 spans 13 amino acids. Here the CDR3 reads CATGAGGLYEQFF. CDR3 coding DNA: TGTGCCACCGGAGCGGGGGGGCTGTATGAGCAGTTCTTC.

This clone was seen a handful of times. Here the CDR3 DNA reads TGTGCCAGCAGCGTGACCAGCGGGGGGGCCGGATCCTACAATGAGCAGTTCTTC. It is translated as CASSVTSGGAGSYNEQFF. This chain connects TRBV9 to TRBJ2-1, with 10 positions matching TRBD2. This CDR3 is built from 18 residues. CDR1 is SGDLS and CDR2 is YYNGEE in the germline V gene. V trimming: 2 bases; J trimming: 1 base; junction bases outside the gene matches: 9.

This chain links TRBV5-6 with TRBJ2-4; 8 nucleotides agree with TRBD1. CDR3 size: 18 residues. V trimming: 1 base; J trimming: 5 bases; junction bases outside the gene matches: 14. Germline CDR1 and CDR2: SGHDT and YYEEEE. DNA of the CDR3: TGTGCCAGCAGCTTGTTGGTGCGGACAGGGTTTTTGGAAAACATTCAGTACTTC. Translation gives CASSLLVRTGFLENIQYF.

This clone was seen a single time. The chain links TRBV6-5 to TRBJ2-7, with 9 bases fitting TRBD2. The CDR3 totals 15 residues. V dropped 6 bases and J dropped 0; count of bases not matched to a gene: 6. The germline CDR1 and CDR2 sequences are MNHEY and SVGAGI. The DNA for the CDR3 is TGTGCCAGCAGCTTAAGCGGGGGGCCCTCCTACGAGCAGTACTTC. Its translation is CASSLSGGPSYEQYF.

This rearrangement joins TRBV28 to TRBJ2-2; 9 nucleotides agree with TRBD1. J was trimmed by 0 bases and V by 10 bases; bases with no gene match: 12. CDR1 and CDR2 from the germline V gene are MDHEN and SYDVKM. This CDR3 is built from 17 residues. CDR3 amino acids: CAINEVGQGSNTGELFF. The CDR3, as DNA: TGTGCCATCAACGAGGTGGGACAGGGTTCGAACACCGGGGAGCTGTTTTTT.

The chain has TRBV15 and TRBJ1-4; D may be TRBD1 (6 bases). The germline V gene has CDR1 LNHNV and CDR2 YYDKDF (reference sequence). The CDR3 has 17 residues. V shed 3 bases and J shed 0 bases, with 14 bases lying between them. CDR3 bases: TGTGCCACCAGCAGGTCAGGGGCCCCAGCAACTAATGAAAAACTGTTTTTT. Translating it yields CATSRSGAPATNEKLFF.

J is TRBJ1-1 and V is TRBV18; D gene ambiguous. From germline, CDR1 is KGHSH and CDR2 LQKENI. The CDR3 totals 15 residues. Trimming took 3 bases from V and 6 from J, leaving 17 bases between them. Here the CDR3 DNA reads TGTGCCAGCTCACCTCGAATGGCAGCGTCGGCTGAAGCTTTCTTT. The encoded protein is CASSPRMAASAEAFF.

This clone has just one count. The CDR3 sequence: CASQLGYEQYF. The CDR3 DNA reads TGTGCCAGCCAACTGGGCTACGAGCAGTACTTC. The rearrangement joins TRBV6-5 to TRBJ2-7; D uncertain. Trimming cost V 8 bases and J 3 bases, with 8 bases left between them. The germline gives CDR1 MNHEY, CDR2 SVGAGI. The CDR3 is made up of 11 amino acids.

This clone has just one count. This sequence joins TRBV6-2 or TRBV6-3 and TRBJ1-1; no definite D call. The CDR3 covers 14 residues. V gave up 2 bases and J gave up 1 base, with 8 bases separating them. Germline CDR1 and CDR2: MNHEY and SVGEGT. The DNA of the CDR3 is TGTGCCAGCAGTTACGCCTGGGCGAACACTGAAGCTTTCTTT. Protein: CASSYAWANTEAFF.

The rearrangement links TRBV7-9 to TRBJ2-3; no clear D gene. CDR1 SEHNR and CDR2 FQNEAQ come from the germline V gene (reference sequence). V lost 6 bases and J lost 5, with 3 bases in between. This CDR3 contains 10 residues. CDR3 region: CASSLDTQYF. The CDR3 region has the DNA TGTGCCAGCAGTCTAGATACGCAGTATTTT.

This clone has only a few counts. The CDR3 sequence is CSADGGSHEQFF. As DNA, the CDR3 is TGCAGCGCCGACGGGGGGAGCCATGAGCAGTTCTTC. The chain joins TRBV29-1 to TRBJ2-1; 7 bases fit TRBD2. Germline-derived CDR1 and CDR2 are SQVTM and ANQGSEA. The CDR3 sequence is 12 residues long. The J segment lost 8 bases and the V segment lost 7 bases, leaving 8 bases of the junction unmatched.

This clone was found once. The chain combines TRBV4-3 with TRBJ2-3; no definite D call. Germline CDR1 is LGHNA and CDR2 is YSLEER. Trimming cost V 4 bases and J 1 base, with 6 bases left between them. This CDR3 contains 13 residues. In DNA form, the CDR3 reads TGCGCCAGCAGCCCCCGTCGCACAGATACGCAGTATTTT. The encoded protein is CASSPRRTDTQYF.

V is TRBV12-3 or TRBV12-4 and J is TRBJ2-3; D is uncertain. The V gene lost 7 bases and the J gene lost 3 bases, with 8 bases spanning the gap. The CDR3 extends over 12 amino acids. The CDR3 here is CASMYGTDTQYF. DNA for the CDR3: TGTGCCAGCATGTATGGAACAGATACGCAGTATTTT.